The 30 T cell receptor beta chains listed next were all sequenced from one sample in a study of a mutant IDH1 vaccine in newly diagnosed glioma. These TCRs' antigens remain unknown. The time point was: week 47, end of study. A single vaccine dose contained 300 ug of mutant IDH1 20-mer peptide, and topical imiquimod was used with it. The repertoire was sequenced with immunoSEQ multiplex PCR; TCRdb's copy has only in-frame clones and lacks some. The sample lists approximately 50,000 clones; roughly four fifths were seen once. Sequenced here: PBMCs, sampled from a glioma patient whose treatment included an IDH1 peptide vaccine. These receptors originate from a woman in her fifties or sixties with glioma.

The DNA for the CDR3 is TGCAGCGTTGGGACTGATTCTAGCACAGATACGCAGTATTTT. It specifies CSVGTDSSTDTQYF. This sequence joins TRBV29-1 and TRBJ2-3; a possible D gene is TRBD2 (5 bases). CDR1 and CDR2 from the germline V gene are SQVTM and ANQGSEA. V was shortened by 4 bases and J by 0 bases, with 11 bases between the two germline ends. The CDR3 has 14 amino acids.

The rearrangement joins TRBV5-1 to TRBJ2-7, with TRBD1 identical over 8 bases. The J segment lost 4 bases and the V segment lost 4 bases, leaving 7 bases of the junction unmatched. The V gene's germline CDR1 is SGHRS and CDR2 YFSETQ. The CDR3 loop spans 14 amino acids. In DNA, the CDR3 is TGCGCCAGCAGCCTGGACAGGGCGGAGTACGAGCAGTACTTC. Protein: CASSLDRAEYEQYF.

The chain joins TRBV4-1 to TRBJ2-3; perhaps D is TRBD1 or TRBD2 (5 bases each). This CDR3 is 16 amino acids long. V dropped 4 bases and J dropped 4 bases, with 18 bases sitting between them. Looked up from germline, CDR1 is MGHRA and CDR2 is YSYEKL. CDR3 region: CASSPGTVPQADTQYF. CDR3 in DNA: TGCGCCAGCAGCCCCGGGACCGTTCCACAGGCAGATACGCAGTATTTT.

CDR3 DNA sequence: TGCGCCAGCAATGGGGGGTTGAGCACTGAAGCTTTCTTT. Protein sequence: CASNGGLSTEAFF. This sequence joins TRBV5-1 and TRBJ1-1, with D possibly being TRBD1 (5 bases). The CDR3 covers 13 residues. V was pared by 6 bases and J by 4 bases, with 13 bases between. Germline CDR1 reads SGHRS; CDR2 reads YFSETQ.

The V and J genes are TRBV7-6 and TRBJ2-7, with D perhaps TRBD1 (6 bases). The CDR3 extends over 15 amino acids. The ends were cut back, 5 bases at V and 2 bases at J, with 16 bases in the middle. The germline gives CDR1 SGHVS, CDR2 FNYEAQ. The CDR3 loop reads CASSPRTGRTYEQYF. The CDR3 coding sequence is TGTGCCAGCAGCCCCCGTACAGGGAGAACCTACGAGCAGTACTTC.

In nucleotides, the CDR3 is TGTGCCAGCAGGGGAACAGGGGGTCCCCAAGAGACCCAGTACTTC. Translation: CASRGTGGPQETQYF. The chain recombines TRBV2 with TRBJ2-5; 8 bases match TRBD1. The V gene end was trimmed by 6 bases and the J gene end by 1 base; junction bases not matched to a gene: 7. Per the germline V gene, CDR1 is SNHLY and CDR2 is FYNNEI. The CDR3 runs 15 residues.

The chain has TRBV10-2 and TRBJ2-1, with 7 bases that match TRBD1. Germline V CDR1 and CDR2: WSHSY, SAAADI. The CDR3 runs 13 residues. With 7 bases clipped from V and 7 bases from J, the junction kept 7 bases outside the gene matches. CDR3: CASTPGQSNEQFF. For the CDR3, the DNA is TGCGCCAGCACCCCGGGACAGTCGAATGAGCAGTTCTTC.

V usage is TRBV2 and J usage is TRBJ2-2, with D perhaps assigned TRBD1 or TRBD2 (6 bases each). The length of the CDR3 is 14 residues. Germline CDR1 and CDR2: SNHLY and FYNNEI. V was cut by 8 bases and J by 5 bases, with 15 bases left in between. CDR3 DNA sequence: TGTGCCAGCTCCTGGGGGGCAGGGACCGGGGAGCTGTTTTTT. It is translated as CASSWGAGTGELFF.

For the CDR3, the DNA is TGTGCCAGCACACCCCCGTCACAGGGGGCGGGGGGCGAGCAGTACTTC. Encoded protein: CASTPPSQGAGGEQYF. The chain recombines TRBV27 with TRBJ2-7, with TRBD1 as a possible D gene (9 bases). V dropped 7 bases and J dropped 6 bases, with 25 bases sitting between them. Germline CDR1 is MNHEY and CDR2 is SMNVEV (reference sequence). The length of the CDR3 is 16 residues.

V gene TRBV27 combines with J gene TRBJ1-5; D is possibly TRBD1 (5 bases). Per germline, CDR1 MNHEY and CDR2 SMNVEV (reference sequence). V gave up 3 bases and J gave up 3 bases, with 9 bases separating them. The CDR3 totals 14 residues. The CDR3 loop is CASSFGGFNQPQHF. The CDR3 DNA is TGTGCCAGCAGTTTCGGGGGGTTCAATCAGCCCCAGCATTTT.

V is TRBV5-6 and J is TRBJ1-4; possible D gene TRBD1, 5 bases. The CDR3 has 18 amino acids. Trimming took 1 base from V and 8 from J, leaving 24 bases between them. Per the germline V gene, CDR1 is SGHDT and CDR2 is YYEEEE. In DNA, the CDR3 is TGTGCCAGCAGCTTGATTCACGGGGCAGTGGATTCTGGCGAAAAACTGTTTTTT. This translates into CASSLIHGAVDSGEKLFF.

The V gene is TRBV11-2, the J gene TRBJ2-3; 8 bases match TRBD2. The CDR3 spans 16 residues. The V gene end was trimmed by 4 bases and the J gene end by 3 bases; junction bases not matched to a gene: 9. The germline V gene encodes CDR1 SGHAT and CDR2 FQNNGV. DNA for the CDR3: TGTGCCAGCAGCTCCCAAGGACTAGCCCCGACAGATACGCAGTATTTT. Its protein product is CASSSQGLAPTDTQYF.

The J gene is TRBJ2-2, the V gene TRBV5-4; the D is unclear. Germline V gene sequence: CDR1 SGHNT, CDR2 YYREEE (reference sequence). CDR3 size: 12 residues. Trimming cost V 2 bases and J 8 bases, with 7 bases left between them. CDR3 protein: CASSFSKGELFF. In DNA form, the CDR3 reads TGTGCCAGCAGCTTCTCAAAGGGGGAGCTGTTTTTT. Full variable domain (outside the CDR3, taken from reference TRBV5-4 and TRBJ2-2): ETGVTQSPTHLIKTRGQQVTLRCSSQSGHNTVSWYQQALGQGPQFIFQYYREEENGRGNFPPRFSGLQFPNYSSELNVNALELDDSALYLCASSFSKGELFFGEGSRLTVL.

The CDR3: CASSERTGGKSPLHF. The CDR3 region has the DNA TGTGCCAGCAGTGAAAGGACAGGGGGAAAATCACCCCTCCACTTT. The genes are TRBV6-1 and TRBJ1-6; 10 nucleotides align to TRBD1. This CDR3 is built from 15 residues. Looked up from germline, CDR1 is MNHNS and CDR2 is SASEGT. With V trimmed by 2 bases and J by 10 bases, 5 bases remained unmatched.

The V and J genes are TRBV11-3 and TRBJ2-7; D is perhaps TRBD1 (5 bases). The CDR3 is 13 amino acids. With 2 bases removed from V and 5 bases from J, the gap between germline ends came to 10 bases. From germline, CDR1 is SGHNT and CDR2 YENEEA. CDR3: CASSLSQGNEQYF. In nucleotides, the CDR3 is TGTGCCAGCAGCTTATCCCAGGGTAACGAGCAGTACTTC.

The table lists this clone with a few counts. V gene TRBV30 combines with J gene TRBJ1-2, with D unresolved. V dropped 5 bases and J dropped 5 bases, with 6 bases sitting between them. Germline CDR1 is GTSNPN and CDR2 is SVGIG (reference sequence). The CDR3 loop spans 10 amino acids. The DNA of the CDR3 is TGTGCCTGGGGCCGGTATGGCTACACCTTC. This sequence encodes CAWGRYGYTF. The whole variable domain, remainder taken from reference TRBV30 and TRBJ1-2, is SQTIHQWPATLVQPVGSPLSLECTVEGTSNPNLYWYRQAAGRGLQLLFYSVGIGQISSEVPQNLSASRPQDRQFILSSKKLLLSDSGFYLCAWGRYGYTFGSGTRLTVV.

The chain joins TRBV6-5 to TRBJ1-2, with a tentative D call TRBD1 (5 bases). CDR3 length: 13 amino acids. Between the trimmed V and J ends, which lost 2 bases and 4 bases, there was a span of 8 bases. CDR1 and CDR2 from the germline V gene are MNHEY and SVGAGI. CDR3 protein: CASSYGGVYGYTF. For the CDR3, the DNA is TGTGCCAGCAGTTACGGAGGGGTCTATGGCTACACCTTC.

The sample holds a few counts of this clone. This CDR3 reads CASSLDRIMNTEAFF. CDR3 DNA: TGCGCCAGCAGCTTGGACAGGATCATGAACACTGAAGCTTTCTTT. The gene calls are TRBV5-1 and TRBJ1-1; D is possibly TRBD1 (5 bases). Per germline, CDR1 SGHRS and CDR2 YFSETQ. The CDR3 loop spans 15 amino acids. Trimming removed 0 bases at V and 0 bases at J, with 9 bases between.

V usage is TRBV20-1 and J usage is TRBJ2-1, with 8 bases identical to TRBD2. Trimming cost V 7 bases and J 6 bases; bases outside gene matches: 2. Looked up from germline, CDR1 is DFQATT and CDR2 is SNEGSKA (reference sequence). The CDR3 is made up of 11 amino acids. The CDR3 bases are TGCAGTGACGGGACTAGCAATGAGCAGTTCTTC. Translating it yields CSDGTSNEQFF.

V is TRBV29-1 and J is TRBJ1-2, with D uncertain. V was trimmed by 4 bases and J by 1 base, leaving 7 bases between them. The germline CDR1 and CDR2 sequences are SQVTM and ANQGSEA. The length of the CDR3 is 12 residues. In nucleotides, the CDR3 is TGCAGCGTTGTTACGGGTAACTATGGCTACACCTTC. Its protein product is CSVVTGNYGYTF.

This chain joins TRBV7-9 and TRBJ1-3; the D is unclear. V lost 3 bases, J lost 8 bases, and 11 bases lay in between. Germline V gene lookup returns CDR1 SEHNR and CDR2 FQNEAQ (reference sequence). The CDR3 totals 13 residues. CDR3 nucleotide sequence: TGTGCCAGCAGCTTGGATGGTTGGGACACCATATATTTT. Protein: CASSLDGWDTIYF.

The chain is built from TRBV29-1 and TRBJ2-3; D may be TRBD2 (7 bases). CDR1 and CDR2 from the germline V gene are SQVTM and ANQGSEA. This CDR3 is 12 amino acids long. Between the trimmed V and J ends, which lost 2 bases and 6 bases, there was a span of 9 bases. CDR3 in DNA: TGCAGCGTTGAAAGGGGGGGCGATACGCAGTATTTT. Translated: CSVERGGDTQYF.

The J gene is TRBJ1-1, the V gene TRBV18; 8 bases line up with TRBD1. There are 15 residues in the CDR3. CDR1 is KGHSH and CDR2 is LQKENI in the germline V gene. V trimming: 3 bases; J trimming: 4 bases; junction bases outside the gene matches: 7. CDR3 amino acids: CASSPTTGVGTEAFF. The CDR3, as DNA: TGTGCCAGCTCACCCACGACAGGGGTTGGCACTGAAGCTTTCTTT.

In its sample, this clone was seen a few times. The rearrangement joins TRBV6-6 to TRBJ2-7; no clear D. The CDR3 length is 14 residues. Germline assignment: CDR1 MNHNY and CDR2 SVGAGI (reference sequence). The germline V and J ends were trimmed by 6 bases and 0 bases, with 12 bases remaining between them. The CDR3 nucleotides read TGTGCCAGCAGCCCCTGGACGGACTCCTACGAGCAGTACTTC. Translated: CASSPWTDSYEQYF.

The rearrangement joins TRBV27 to TRBJ2-7; D is unclear. V was pared by 5 bases and J by 0 bases, with 5 bases between. Germline V lookup: CDR1 MNHEY, CDR2 SMNVEV (reference sequence). The CDR3 covers 12 residues. The CDR3 nucleotides read TGTGCCAGCAGTCCCCCCTCCTACGAGCAGTACTTC. Its protein is CASSPPSYEQYF.

This clone showed up just once. The chain combines TRBV18 with TRBJ2-7; no definite D call. The CDR3 is 15 amino acids. Germline lookup yields CDR1 KGHSH and CDR2 LQKENI. V was pared by 0 bases and J by 5 bases, with 14 bases between. The CDR3 region is CASSPPRTQGDEQYF. CDR3 nucleotides: TGTGCCAGCTCACCACCTAGGACCCAAGGCGACGAGCAGTACTTC.

The chain links TRBV2 to TRBJ2-5; D might be TRBD1 (6 bases). With 0 bases removed from V and 3 bases from J, the gap between germline ends came to 8 bases. The germline V gene encodes CDR1 SNHLY and CDR2 FYNNEI. The CDR3 runs 14 residues. CDR3 sequence reads: CASSEAHREETQYF. In nucleotides, the CDR3 is TGTGCCAGCAGTGAAGCGCACAGGGAAGAGACCCAGTACTTC.

Remarks on this clone: An end of the junction does not agree with germline; a read error may underlie this. This sample includes further DNA sequences coding for the same CDR3. The chain couples TRBV6-9 to TRBJ2-7; possible D gene TRBD1, 7 bases. Germline lookup yields CDR1 MNHGY and CDR2 SVAAGI. This CDR3 region has 13 residues. DNA of the CDR3: TGTGCCAGTAGTTCTTTTCAGGGGGGCGGGCAGTACTTC. Translated, it gives CASSSFQGGGQYF.

This clone was recorded a few times. The chain links TRBV7-9 to TRBJ1-1; possible D gene TRBD1, 6 bases. Deletions cut 3 bases from V and 5 bases from J, with 13 bases between. The CDR3 is 14 residues long. The germline gives CDR1 SEHNR, CDR2 FQNEAQ (reference sequence). CDR3 sequence reads: CASSLTGRRTEAFF. The CDR3 DNA reads as TGTGCCAGCAGCTTGACAGGTCGGAGGACTGAAGCTTTCTTT.

This clone was recorded once. This rearrangement joins TRBV19 to TRBJ1-1; maybe TRBD1 (6 bases). Between the trimmed V and J ends, which lost 7 bases and 0 bases, there was a span of 9 bases. The CDR3 loop spans 13 amino acids. Germline values: CDR1 LNHDA, CDR2 SQIVND (reference sequence). The CDR3 spells CASTTGLNTEAFF. The CDR3 DNA reads TGTGCCAGTACAACAGGGTTGAACACTGAAGCTTTCTTT.